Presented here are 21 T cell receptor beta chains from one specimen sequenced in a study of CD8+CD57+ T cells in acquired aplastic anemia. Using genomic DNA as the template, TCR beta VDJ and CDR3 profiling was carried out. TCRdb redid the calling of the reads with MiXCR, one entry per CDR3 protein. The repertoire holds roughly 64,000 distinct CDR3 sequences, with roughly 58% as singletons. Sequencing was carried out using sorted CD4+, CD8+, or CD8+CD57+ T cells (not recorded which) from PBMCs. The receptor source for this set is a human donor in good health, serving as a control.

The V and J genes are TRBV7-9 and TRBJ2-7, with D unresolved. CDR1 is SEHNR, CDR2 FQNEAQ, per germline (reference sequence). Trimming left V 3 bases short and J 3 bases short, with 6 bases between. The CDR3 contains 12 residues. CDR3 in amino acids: CASSFVLYEQYF. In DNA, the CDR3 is TGTGCCAGCAGCTTCGTCCTCTACGAGCAGTACTTC.

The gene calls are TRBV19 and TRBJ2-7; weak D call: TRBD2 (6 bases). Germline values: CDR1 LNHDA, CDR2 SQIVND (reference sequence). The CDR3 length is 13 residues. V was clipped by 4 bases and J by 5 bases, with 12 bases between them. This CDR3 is CASSSGNSDEQYF. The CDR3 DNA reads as TGTGCCAGTAGTAGCGGGAACAGCGACGAGCAGTACTTC.

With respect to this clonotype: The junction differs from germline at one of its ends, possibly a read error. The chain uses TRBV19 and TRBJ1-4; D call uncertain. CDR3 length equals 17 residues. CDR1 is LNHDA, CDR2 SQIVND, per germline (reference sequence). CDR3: CAGSIPGLGATNEKLFF. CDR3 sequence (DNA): TGTGCCGGTAGTATACCAGGCCTGGGTGCAACTAATGAAAAACTGTTTTTT.

The CDR3 here is CASSSGETQYF. The CDR3 DNA follows: TGTGCCAGCAGCTCCGGGGAGACCCAGTACTTC. The V gene is TRBV7-8, the J gene TRBJ2-5, with D uncertain. The CDR3 covers 11 residues. Germline CDR1 reads SGHVS; CDR2 reads FQNEAQ. Trimming shortened V by 4 bases and J by 5 bases, and 5 bases separated the two germline ends.

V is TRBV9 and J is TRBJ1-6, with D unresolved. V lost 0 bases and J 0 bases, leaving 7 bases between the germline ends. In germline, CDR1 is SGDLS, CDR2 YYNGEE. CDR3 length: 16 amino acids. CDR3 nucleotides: TGTGCCAGCAGCGTAGAATCCTCCTCCTATAATTCACCCCTCCACTTT. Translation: CASSVESSSYNSPLHF.

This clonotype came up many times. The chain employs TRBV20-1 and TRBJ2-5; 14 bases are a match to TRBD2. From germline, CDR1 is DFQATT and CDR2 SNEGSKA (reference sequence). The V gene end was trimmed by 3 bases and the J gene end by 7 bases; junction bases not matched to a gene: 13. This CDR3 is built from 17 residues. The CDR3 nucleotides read TGCAGTGCTAGCGGGACTAGCGGGAGTAGTCCGGTGGGGACCCAGTACTTC. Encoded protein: CSASGTSGSSPVGTQYF.

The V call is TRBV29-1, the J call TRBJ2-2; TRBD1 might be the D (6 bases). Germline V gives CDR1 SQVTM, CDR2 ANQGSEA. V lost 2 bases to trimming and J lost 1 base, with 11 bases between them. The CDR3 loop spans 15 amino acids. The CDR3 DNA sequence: TGCAGCGTTGAAACCGGACAGAGGAACACCGGGGAGCTGTTTTTT. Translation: CSVETGQRNTGELFF.

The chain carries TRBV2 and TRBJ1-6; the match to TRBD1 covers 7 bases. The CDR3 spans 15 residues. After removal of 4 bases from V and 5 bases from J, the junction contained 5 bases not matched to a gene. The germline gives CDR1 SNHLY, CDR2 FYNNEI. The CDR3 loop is CASSGRGQDNSPLHF. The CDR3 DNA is TGTGCCAGCAGTGGAAGGGGGCAGGATAATTCACCCCTCCACTTT.

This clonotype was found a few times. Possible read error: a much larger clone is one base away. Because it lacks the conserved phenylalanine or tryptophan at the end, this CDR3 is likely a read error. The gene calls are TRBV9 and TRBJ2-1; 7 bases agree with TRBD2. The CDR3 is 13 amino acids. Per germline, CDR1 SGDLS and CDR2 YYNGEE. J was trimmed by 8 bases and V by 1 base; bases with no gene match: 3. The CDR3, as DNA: TGTGCCAGCAGCGTAAGCGGGAACTATGAGCAGTTCCTC. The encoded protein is CASSVSGNYEQFL.

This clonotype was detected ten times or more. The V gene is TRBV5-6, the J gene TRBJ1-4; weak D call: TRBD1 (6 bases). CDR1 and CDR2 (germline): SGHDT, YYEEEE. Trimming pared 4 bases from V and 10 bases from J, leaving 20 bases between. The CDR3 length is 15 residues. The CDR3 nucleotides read TGTGCCAGCAGCCTCCTACAGGGCTCTAGTGGAAAACTGTTTTTT. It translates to CASSLLQGSSGKLFF.

As DNA, the CDR3 is TGTGCCATCAGGGAGACAGTCAACTATGGCTACACCTTC. It encodes CAIRETVNYGYTF. The chain carries TRBV5-8 and TRBJ1-2; a weak D match, TRBD1 (5 bases). This CDR3 region has 13 residues. In germline, CDR1 is SGHTS, CDR2 YDEGEE. V shed 9 bases and J shed 2 bases, with 14 bases lying between them.

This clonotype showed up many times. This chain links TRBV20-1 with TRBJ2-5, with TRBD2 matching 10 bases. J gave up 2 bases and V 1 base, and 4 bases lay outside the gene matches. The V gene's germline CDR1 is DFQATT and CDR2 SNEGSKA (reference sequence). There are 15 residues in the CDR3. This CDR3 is CSARVPAGGQETQYF. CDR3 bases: TGCAGTGCTAGAGTGCCAGCGGGAGGGCAAGAGACCCAGTACTTC.

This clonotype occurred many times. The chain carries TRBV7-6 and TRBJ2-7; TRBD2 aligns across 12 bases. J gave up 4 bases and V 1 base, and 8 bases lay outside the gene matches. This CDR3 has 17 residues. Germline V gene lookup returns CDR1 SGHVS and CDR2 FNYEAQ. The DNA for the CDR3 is TGTGCCAGCAGCTTAGGGGTTGGAGGGACTAGCGGGTACGAGCAGTACTTC. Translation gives CASSLGVGGTSGYEQYF.

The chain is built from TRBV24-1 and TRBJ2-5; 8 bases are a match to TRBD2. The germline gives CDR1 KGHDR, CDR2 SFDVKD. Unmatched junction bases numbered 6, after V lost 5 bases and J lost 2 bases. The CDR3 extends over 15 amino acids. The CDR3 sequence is CATSAVSGTQETQYF. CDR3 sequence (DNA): TGTGCCACCAGTGCTGTTAGCGGGACACAAGAGACCCAGTACTTC.

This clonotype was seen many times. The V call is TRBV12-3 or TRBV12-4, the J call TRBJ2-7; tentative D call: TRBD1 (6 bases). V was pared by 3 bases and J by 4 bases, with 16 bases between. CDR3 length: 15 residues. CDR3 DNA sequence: TGTGCCAGCAGTTTGCGGTCGACAGGCCAATACGAGCAGTACTTC. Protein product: CASSLRSTGQYEQYF.

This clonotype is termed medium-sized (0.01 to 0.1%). CDR3 bases: TGTGCCACCAGTGACAACAGGGGGCGAACAGATACGCAGTATTTT. Translation: CATSDNRGRTDTQYF. The chain is built from TRBV24-1 and TRBJ2-3; 9 bases fit TRBD1. This CDR3 is 15 amino acids long. Trimming took 4 bases from V and 3 from J; bases not matched to a gene: 4. Germline V lookup: CDR1 KGHDR, CDR2 SFDVKD.

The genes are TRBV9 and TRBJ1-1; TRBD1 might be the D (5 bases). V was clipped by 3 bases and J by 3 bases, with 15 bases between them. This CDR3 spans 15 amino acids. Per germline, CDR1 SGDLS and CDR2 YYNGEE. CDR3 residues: CASSEIRGTYTEAFF. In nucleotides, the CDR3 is TGTGCCAGCAGCGAGATTCGGGGGACCTACACTGAAGCTTTCTTT.

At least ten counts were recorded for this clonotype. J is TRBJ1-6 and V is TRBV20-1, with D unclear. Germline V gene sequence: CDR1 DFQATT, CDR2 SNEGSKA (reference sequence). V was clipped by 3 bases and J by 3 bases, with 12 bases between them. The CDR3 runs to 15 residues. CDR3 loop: CSARIRGVYNSPLHF. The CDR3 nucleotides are TGCAGTGCTAGGATACGGGGAGTCTATAATTCACCCCTCCACTTT.

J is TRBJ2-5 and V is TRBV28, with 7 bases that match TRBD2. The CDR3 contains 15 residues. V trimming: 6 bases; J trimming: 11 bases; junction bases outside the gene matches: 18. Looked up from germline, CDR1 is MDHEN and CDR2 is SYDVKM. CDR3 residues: CASRTGTIGFNEQYF. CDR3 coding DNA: TGTGCCAGCAGAACCGGGACTATCGGGTTCAATGAGCAGTACTTC. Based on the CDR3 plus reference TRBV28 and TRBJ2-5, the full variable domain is DVKVTQSSRYLVKRTGEKVFLECVQDMDHENMFWYRQDPGLGLRLIYFSYDVKMKEKGDIPEGYSVSREKKERFSLILESASTNQTSMYLCASRTGTIGFNEQYFGPGTRLLVL.

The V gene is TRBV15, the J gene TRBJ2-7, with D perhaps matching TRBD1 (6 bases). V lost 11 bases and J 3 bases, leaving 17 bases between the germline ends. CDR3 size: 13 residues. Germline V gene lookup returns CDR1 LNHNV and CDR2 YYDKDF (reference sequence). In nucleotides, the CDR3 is TGTGCCGTACAGACAGGATACAACTACGAGCAGTACTTC. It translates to CAVQTGYNYEQYF.

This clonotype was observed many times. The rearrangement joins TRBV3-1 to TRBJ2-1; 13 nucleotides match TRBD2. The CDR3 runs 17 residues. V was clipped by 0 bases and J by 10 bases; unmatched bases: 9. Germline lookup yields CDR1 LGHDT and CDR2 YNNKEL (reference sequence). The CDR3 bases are TGTGCCAGCAGCCAAGAAATAGGGGGACTAGCGGGATACGAGCAGTTCTTC. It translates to CASSQEIGGLAGYEQFF.